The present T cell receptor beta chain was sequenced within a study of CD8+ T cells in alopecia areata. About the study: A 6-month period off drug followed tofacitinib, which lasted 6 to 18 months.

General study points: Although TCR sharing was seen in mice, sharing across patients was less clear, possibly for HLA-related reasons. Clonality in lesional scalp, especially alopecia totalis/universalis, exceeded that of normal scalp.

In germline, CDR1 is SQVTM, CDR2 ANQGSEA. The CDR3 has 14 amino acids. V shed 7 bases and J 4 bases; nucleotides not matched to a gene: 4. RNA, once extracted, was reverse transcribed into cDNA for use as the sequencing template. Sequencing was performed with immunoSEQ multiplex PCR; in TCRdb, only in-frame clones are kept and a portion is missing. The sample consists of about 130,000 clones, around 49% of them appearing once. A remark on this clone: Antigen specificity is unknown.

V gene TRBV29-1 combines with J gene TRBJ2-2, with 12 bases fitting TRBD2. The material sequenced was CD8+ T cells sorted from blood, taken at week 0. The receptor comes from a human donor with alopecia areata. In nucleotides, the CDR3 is TGCAGCGCCCTGGGACTAGCGGGCACCGGGGAGCTGTTTTTT. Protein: CSALGLAGTGELFF.